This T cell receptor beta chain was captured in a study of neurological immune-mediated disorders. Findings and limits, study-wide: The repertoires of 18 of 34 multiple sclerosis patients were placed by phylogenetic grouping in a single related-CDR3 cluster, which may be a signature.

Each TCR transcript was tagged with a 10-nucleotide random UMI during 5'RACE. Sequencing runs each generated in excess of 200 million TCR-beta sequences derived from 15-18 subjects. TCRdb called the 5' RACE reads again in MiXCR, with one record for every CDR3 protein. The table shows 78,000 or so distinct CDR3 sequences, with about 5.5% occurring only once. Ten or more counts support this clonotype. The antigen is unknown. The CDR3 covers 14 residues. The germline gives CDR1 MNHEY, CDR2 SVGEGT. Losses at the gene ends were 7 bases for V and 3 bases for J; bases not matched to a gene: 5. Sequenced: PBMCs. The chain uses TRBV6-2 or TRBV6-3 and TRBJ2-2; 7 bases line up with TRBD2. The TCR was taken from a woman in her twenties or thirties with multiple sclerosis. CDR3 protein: CASKPGLHTGELFF. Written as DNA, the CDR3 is TGTGCCAGCAAACCGGGACTACACACCGGGGAGCTGTTTTTT.